This T cell receptor (beta chain) was sequenced in a study of cytomegalovirus exposure and HLA in healthy donors. Remarks on this clone: Its antigen is still unknown.

Whole-study findings and limits: A later analysis, which compared TCR beta chains of equal frequency, found the HLA-associated ones more clonally expanded. Analysis was carried out at a later point, and it linked a missense DCLRE1C variant to TCR beta V- and J-gene trimming.

The PCR contained 60 Vbeta and 13 Jbeta primers. Using immunoSEQ multiplex PCR, the repertoire was profiled, and TCRdb retains in-frame clones only, with some absent. The sample includes 99,000 or so clones, over 60% of them seen just once. The ends lost 5 bases at V and 5 bases at J; junction bases unmatched: 10. Germline CDR1 is SGHTA and CDR2 is FQGTGA. The CDR3 is 15 amino acids. This TCR derives from a male donor in good health and CMV-seropositive. Material for sequencing was PBMCs. This chain joins TRBV7-3 and TRBJ1-2; TRBD1 matches 8 bases. This CDR3 reads CASSPRPGGLYGYTF. CDR3 bases: TGTGCCAGCAGCCCCCGGCCAGGGGGCTTATATGGCTACACCTTC.